One sample yielded the 24 T cell receptor beta chains listed below, sequenced in a study of blood T cell repertoires in COVID-19. Sequenced by immunoSEQ multiplex PCR; TCRdb stores in-frame clones only, minus some. This table has 67,000 or so clones, roughly 77% appearing once. The sequenced material came from peripheral blood. These receptor sequences come from a woman aged 70-85 years with acute or convalescent COVID-19.

This CDR3 reads CASSSGGRTEAFF. In nucleotides, the CDR3 is TGTGCCAGCAGCTCGGGGGGTAGGACTGAAGCTTTCTTT. The genes are TRBV11-3 and TRBJ1-1; maybe TRBD1 (5 bases). V lost 4 bases to trimming and J lost 5 bases, with 11 bases between them. CDR1 SGHNT and CDR2 YENEEA come from the germline V gene. The CDR3 is 13 amino acids.

The chain employs TRBV5-1 and TRBJ2-3; 11 nucleotides match TRBD2. Losses at the gene ends were 4 bases for V and 6 bases for J; bases not matched to a gene: 4. Germline-derived CDR1 and CDR2 are SGHRS and YFSETQ. There are 14 residues in the CDR3. The CDR3 region is CASSTSGSSDTQYF. CDR3 nucleotide sequence: TGCGCCAGCAGCACTAGCGGGAGTTCGGATACGCAGTATTTT. The complete variable domain, with remaining parts taken from reference TRBV5-1 and TRBJ2-3, reads KAGVTQTPRYLIKTRGQQVTLSCSPISGHRSVSWYQQTPGQGLQFLFEYFSETQRNKGNFPGRFSGRQFSNSRSEMNVSTLELGDSALYLCASSTSGSSDTQYFGPGTRLTVL.

J is TRBJ1-3 and V is TRBV4-3, with a weak D call TRBD1 (5 bases). CDR1 and CDR2 from the germline V gene are LGHNA and YSLEER. V shed 1 base and J shed 0 bases, with 13 bases lying between them. The CDR3 extends over 17 amino acids. The CDR3 loop reads CASSQGATGTSGNTIYF. The CDR3 bases are TGCGCCAGCAGCCAAGGAGCAACAGGCACCTCTGGAAACACCATATATTTT.

The V gene is TRBV3-1 (or the pseudogene TRBV3-2), the J gene TRBJ2-5, with 9 positions matching TRBD2. The V segment lost 3 bases and the J segment 5 bases; nucleotides outside the gene matches: 4. This CDR3 is built from 14 residues. Germline lookup yields CDR1 LGHDT and CDR2 YNNKEL (reference sequence). DNA for the CDR3: TGTGCCAGCAGCCAGTCTAGCGGGACCGAGACCCAGTACTTC. Protein sequence: CASSQSSGTETQYF.

The chain carries TRBV7-6 and TRBJ2-1; 11 bases fit TRBD2. J gave up 5 bases and V 6 bases, and 9 bases lay outside the gene matches. CDR3 length: 16 amino acids. The germline CDR1 and CDR2 sequences are SGHVS and FNYEAQ. The CDR3 loop reads CASRNNLGLADNEQFF. The DNA of the CDR3 is TGTGCCAGCAGAAATAACCTGGGACTAGCGGACAATGAGCAGTTCTTC.

The chain combines TRBV12-3 or TRBV12-4 with TRBJ2-1; tentative D call: TRBD2 (5 bases). The ends were cut back, 2 bases at V and 10 bases at J, with 12 bases in the middle. The CDR3 totals 13 residues. CDR3 DNA: TGTGCCAGCAGTTTAACGTATACGGGAGAGCAGTTCTTC. Protein: CASSLTYTGEQFF.

V and J are TRBV5-4 and TRBJ2-7, with TRBD2 matching 8 bases. The CDR3 loop spans 14 amino acids. V was clipped by 6 bases and J by 2 bases; unmatched bases: 7. CDR1 and CDR2 (germline): SGHNT, YYREEE (reference sequence). In DNA, the CDR3 is TGTGCCAGCAAAGGGGGACTAGAAGCCTACGAGCAGTACTTC. Translating gives CASKGGLEAYEQYF.

The rearrangement joins TRBV29-1 to TRBJ2-7; 7 nucleotides agree with TRBD2. Germline assignment: CDR1 SQVTM and CDR2 ANQGSEA. Losses at the gene ends were 5 bases for V and 3 bases for J; bases not matched to a gene: 1. The CDR3 extends over 11 amino acids. CDR3 region: CSVQRDYEQYF. The DNA for the CDR3 is TGCAGCGTTCAGCGGGACTACGAGCAGTACTTC.

The genes are TRBV19 and TRBJ2-1; D may be TRBD2 (6 bases). The CDR3 has 13 residues. Germline V gene lookup returns CDR1 LNHDA and CDR2 SQIVND (reference sequence). Trimming pared 8 bases from V and 11 bases from J, leaving 19 bases between. The CDR3 protein is CASAGWEEGQQFF. The DNA for the CDR3 is TGTGCCAGTGCAGGATGGGAGGAGGGCCAGCAGTTCTTC.

The chain is built from TRBV7-2 and TRBJ1-3; TRBD1 is a possible D gene (6 bases). The V gene lost 1 base and the J gene lost 0 bases, with 7 bases spanning the gap. The CDR3 consists of 15 residues. The germline V gene encodes CDR1 SGHTA and CDR2 FQGNSA. The CDR3 DNA sequence: TGTGCCAGCAGCTTAGACAGGGCCTCTGGAAACACCATATATTTT. It translates to CASSLDRASGNTIYF.

The chain links TRBV30 to TRBJ2-1; perhaps TRBD2 as D (7 bases). Per germline, CDR1 GTSNPN and CDR2 SVGIG (reference sequence). There are 11 residues in the CDR3. V lost 8 bases and J lost 7, with 12 bases in between. CDR3 DNA sequence: TGTGCCGGGGGGGGCCGTAATGAGCAGTTCTTC. Translation: CAGGGRNEQFF.

The V call is TRBV5-4, the J call TRBJ1-1; 7 bases match TRBD1. This CDR3 spans 14 amino acids. Losses at the gene ends were 4 bases for V and 10 bases for J; bases not matched to a gene: 13. Looked up from germline, CDR1 is SGHNT and CDR2 is YYREEE (reference sequence). The CDR3 nucleotides are TGTGCCAGCAGCCGTACAGGGGACCCCCTACTAGCTTTCTTT. Its translation: CASSRTGDPLLAFF.

The table lists this clone with a few counts. The V gene is TRBV7-9, the J gene TRBJ1-2; D is perhaps TRBD1 (6 bases). Germline assignment: CDR1 SEHNR and CDR2 FQNEAQ (reference sequence). The CDR3 runs to 19 residues. V was cut by 4 bases and J by 2 bases, with 26 bases left in between. The CDR3 loop is CASSSPNKAGEGTNYGYTF. As DNA, the CDR3 is TGTGCCAGCAGCTCGCCGAACAAAGCGGGGGAGGGGACAAACTATGGCTACACCTTC.

This chain joins TRBV6-6 and TRBJ1-3; D not resolved. Trimming took off 7 bases at V and 4 bases at J, with 5 bases between the two ends. CDR1 MNHNY and CDR2 SVGAGI come from the germline V gene (reference sequence). The CDR3 is 11 residues long. The CDR3 loop is CASTEGNTIYF. DNA of the CDR3: TGTGCCAGCACCGAGGGAAACACCATATATTTT.

This clone was picked up one time. This chain joins TRBV5-6 and TRBJ1-5; D is unclear. CDR3 length: 14 residues. The germline V gene encodes CDR1 SGHDT and CDR2 YYEEEE. The V gene lost 4 bases and the J gene lost 3 bases, with 11 bases spanning the gap. CDR3 nucleotide sequence: TGTGCCAGCAGCCAACAGAGATACAATCAGCCCCAGCATTTT. Translating it yields CASSQQRYNQPQHF.

V gene TRBV6-5 combines with J gene TRBJ2-7; 9 bases align to TRBD1. The CDR3 has 15 residues. Germline lookup yields CDR1 MNHEY and CDR2 SVGAGI. Germline trimming cut 6 bases from V and 2 bases from J; bases unmatched to any gene: 8. CDR3 DNA sequence: TGTGCCAGCAGCCCGGGGGGACAGGGTGCCTACGAGCAGTACTTC. Residues: CASSPGGQGAYEQYF.

This rearrangement joins TRBV3-1 (or the pseudogene TRBV3-2) to TRBJ2-3; 12 positions agree with TRBD2. In germline, CDR1 is LGHDT, CDR2 YNNKEL (reference sequence). V shed 4 bases, J shed 6 bases, and the junction held 8 bases outside the gene matches. This CDR3 region has 16 residues. The CDR3 protein is CASSRTSGGPWDTQYF. As DNA, the CDR3 is TGTGCCAGCAGCCGAACTAGCGGGGGGCCCTGGGATACGCAGTATTTT.

This clone appeared once. V gene TRBV23-1 combines with J gene TRBJ1-1; 7 bases are a match to TRBD1. TRBV23-1 is an ORF for which the function is uncertain. The CDR3 covers 15 residues. With V trimmed by 2 bases and J by 5 bases, 8 bases remained unmatched. Here the CDR3 DNA reads TGCGCCAGCAGTCAACCCGATAGGGGGCCAACTGAAGCTTTCTTT. Its translation: CASSQPDRGPTEAFF.

The chain carries TRBV30 and TRBJ2-2, with D tentatively TRBD1 (6 bases). The CDR3 has 15 amino acids. The germline V and J ends were trimmed by 5 bases and 6 bases, with 19 bases remaining between them. The germline CDR1 and CDR2 sequences are GTSNPN and SVGIG (reference sequence). CDR3 in amino acids: CAWVTQGLTSGELFF. Here the CDR3 DNA reads TGTGCCTGGGTAACACAGGGATTGACGTCCGGGGAGCTGTTTTTT.

This clone was seen more than once but under ten times. The V gene is TRBV6-6, the J gene TRBJ1-1; no reliable D call. Germline V gene lookup returns CDR1 MNHNY and CDR2 SVGAGI (reference sequence). CDR3 length: 13 amino acids. Deletions cut 4 bases from V and 1 base from J, with 7 bases between. The CDR3 region is CASSWGANTEAFF. CDR3 nucleotides: TGTGCCAGCAGTTGGGGAGCGAACACTGAAGCTTTCTTT.

The chain recombines TRBV6-5 with TRBJ1-4; D unresolved. Per the germline V gene, CDR1 is MNHEY and CDR2 is SVGAGI. Deletions cut 8 bases from V and 6 bases from J, with 13 bases between. The CDR3 loop spans 13 amino acids. The CDR3 is CASHTKVDEKLFF. The DNA for the CDR3 is TGTGCCAGCCACACGAAAGTGGATGAAAAACTGTTTTTT.

This rearrangement joins TRBV5-1 to TRBJ2-7, with 8 bases identical to TRBD2. Per germline, CDR1 SGHRS and CDR2 YFSETQ. The CDR3 spans 14 residues. Trimming took 4 bases from V and 3 from J; bases not matched to a gene: 6. CDR3 amino acids: CASSPGLAYYEQYF. CDR3 coding DNA: TGCGCCAGCAGCCCCGGACTAGCTTACTACGAGCAGTACTTC.

This chain joins TRBV29-1 and TRBJ2-2; D gene unclear. The CDR3 has 15 residues. CDR1 and CDR2 from the germline V gene are SQVTM and ANQGSEA. The germline V and J ends were trimmed by 7 bases and 1 base, with 16 bases remaining between them. Written as DNA, the CDR3 is TGCAGCGGCCTGACACGGCCAGGGAACACCGGGGAGCTGTTTTTT. Its translation is CSGLTRPGNTGELFF.

The V call is TRBV5-6, the J call TRBJ1-6, with D hard to call. V was shortened by 0 bases and J by 8 bases, with 15 bases between the two germline ends. In germline, CDR1 is SGHDT, CDR2 YYEEEE. CDR3 size: 16 residues. The CDR3 sequence: CASSLGGPRSDSPLHF. In DNA form, the CDR3 reads TGTGCCAGCAGCTTGGGCGGCCCCCGGTCGGATTCACCCCTCCACTTT.